The clone carrying this T cell receptor beta chain was found once. Its antigen is still unknown. TCRdb keeps only in-frame clones here, not all; method: immunoSEQ multiplex PCR. The table has approximately 52,000 clones, just over 85% seen once. Germline V gene data show CDR1 as SGHVS and CDR2 as FNYEAQ. Unmatched junction bases numbered 4, after V lost 5 bases and J lost 0 bases. The CDR3 length is 16 residues. The data belong to a study of T cells after posttransplantation cyclophosphamide. The study, taken as a whole, reports: Donor-recipient repertoire similarity was low at 1-2 months, rising over year one. Skin or GI-infiltrating T cells shared few TRB sequences with blood. After PTCy, TRB diversity resembled that of CNI/methotrexate controls.

The chain carries TRBV7-6 and TRBJ2-2, with 9 bases identical to TRBD2. The receptor's source is a man under 40 with a blood cancer, CMV-positive, and with a related stem cell donor. Sequencing was carried out using PBMCs. In nucleotides, the CDR3 is TGTGCCAGCAGCCGGCTAGCGGGGACGAACACCGGGGAGCTGTTTTTT. Its translation is CASSRLAGTNTGELFF.